The clone carrying this T cell receptor (beta chain) was seen a handful of times. Its antigen is unknown. The data were obtained in a study of long-term antiretroviral therapy in people with HIV. Study findings and constraints: Blood obtained between about 2004 and 2017 may reflect older ART regimens. ART preceded a rise in diversity that nonetheless stayed lower than in transplant donor controls. Repertoires in HIV (unlike those of controls) had narrower CDR3 length ranges.

It was version v3.0 of the immunoSEQ assay that was run at survey level. Sequenced by immunoSEQ multiplex PCR; TCRdb stores in-frame clones only, minus some. The sample includes approximately 33,000 clones, 80% to 90% seen only once; the top ten take less than 5%. This CDR3 region has 13 residues. The V segment lost 2 bases and the J segment 6 bases; nucleotides outside the gene matches: 3. From germline, CDR1 is KGHSH and CDR2 LQKENI. Inclusion required at least two post-ART and at least one pre-ART PBMC samples. Sequenced material: unsorted PBMCs, taken 0.8 years before starting antiretroviral therapy. The gene calls are TRBV18 and TRBJ2-7; 8 bases fit TRBD1. The clonotype comes from a young man with HIV. CDR3 nucleotide sequence: TGTGCCAGCTCACCAATCGGACAGGGCGAGCAGTACTTC. Its protein is CASSPIGQGEQYF.